The T cell receptor beta chain under discussion was sequenced for a study of T cell responses to AZD1222 COVID-19 vaccine. This clone appeared a single time. Its antigen is unidentified. Clones were read by immunoSEQ multiplex PCR, and TCRdb kept only the in-frame ones, dropping some. The sample gives fewer than 200,000 clones, 88% of which show up once; roughly 27% is in the top ten. Study-wide results and limits: An increase in Spike-specific TCR breadth and depth was observed after two AZD1222 doses. Only a handful of AZD1222 recipients, five to seven in all, had baseline seropositivity.

This sequence originates from an adult who received the AZD1222 COVID-19 vaccine. This material consisted of peripheral blood, taken 28 days after the second AZD1222 dose.

The CDR3 here is CASSGEQAGPSGGYTF. Here the CDR3 DNA reads TGTGCCAGCAGTGGGGAACAGGCAGGCCCCTCGGGTGGCTACACCTTC. The V and J genes are TRBV2 and TRBJ1-2; D perhaps matches TRBD1 (5 bases). The V end lost 4 bases, the J end lost 7 bases, and 22 bases lay between the germline ends. CDR1 is SNHLY, CDR2 FYNNEI, per germline. CDR3 length equals 16 residues.